A selection of T cell receptor beta chains follows, all from one sample in a study of identical twins. Each CDR3 protein is one row after TCRdb ran MiXCR on the 5' RACE reads. The sample records about 530,000 distinct CDR3 sequences, approximately 20% being singletons. The sample also formed part of further work on yellow fever vaccine responses in identical twins.

Source material: CD4+ T cells sorted from blood. The receptors come from a woman aged 18-29 years in good health. CDR3s include the opening cysteine and the closing phenylalanine or tryptophan. Each record gives: clone size, D gene, J gene, V gene, CDR3 DNA, CDR3 protein. D genes are given only for firm matches. The listing skips clone size in some rows; elsewhere it reads once, few, many or a size class.

>NA|NA|TRBJ2-7|TRBV10-3
TGTGCCATCAGTGAGTGGCGGGAACCCCACGAGCAGTACTTC
CAISEWREPHEQYF
>few|NA|TRBJ2-1|TRBV25-1
TGTGCCAGCAGTGAACCCCCCCCGGGTGAGCAGTTCTTC
CASSEPPPGEQFF
>NA|NA|TRBJ2-2|TRBV12-3/TRBV12-4
TGTGCCAGCAGTTTCCTAACTAGCACCGGGGAGCTGTTTTTT
CASSFLTSTGELFF
>many|NA|TRBJ2-5|TRBV25-1
TGTGCCAGCAGTGAAATTCCGCCGAACCAAGAGACCCAGTACTTC
CASSEIPPNQETQYF
>many|NA|TRBJ1-5|TRBV12-3/TRBV12-4
TGTGCCAGCAGTTGGAGGGGCGATCAGCCCCAGCATTTT
CASSWRGDQPQHF
>NA|NA|TRBJ2-3|TRBV24-1
TGTGCCACCAGTGATTTGGCCGGGGGCCTCACAGATACGCAGTATTTT
CATSDLAGGLTDTQYF
>NA|TRBD2|TRBJ2-2|TRBV6-1
TGTGCCAGCAGTGTCGAGCGGGGGGGCATCGGGGAGCTGTTTTTT
CASSVERGGIGELFF
>NA|NA|TRBJ2-1|TRBV18
TGTGCCAGCTCACCATTTATGGATGATGAGCAGTTCTTC
CASSPFMDDEQFF
>few|NA|TRBJ2-2|TRBV20-1
TGCAGTGCTCGAATGAGGGACTTCAACACCGGGGAGCTGTTTTTT
CSARMRDFNTGELFF
>NA|NA|TRBJ2-1|TRBV24-1
TGTGCCACCAGTGATTACCTTTCGCCCTACAATGAGCAGTTCTTC
CATSDYLSPYNEQFF
>few|NA|TRBJ2-3|TRBV7-9
TGTGCCAGCAGCTTAGTTGAGGGTCAAGGCACAGATACGCAGTATTTT
CASSLVEGQGTDTQYF
>NA|TRBD2|TRBJ2-5|TRBV4-2
TGTGCCAGCAGCAACCTAGCGGGGGGGGAAGAGACCCAGTACTTC
CASSNLAGGEETQYF
>NA|TRBD2|TRBJ2-7|TRBV7-6
TGTGCCAGCAGCCTCCTGCTGGGACTAGCGTCACTGTCGATAACCTACGAGCAGTACTTC
CASSLLLGLASLSITYEQYF
>NA|TRBD2|TRBJ2-5|TRBV20-1
TGCAGCCCCAGGGTAGCGGGAGGTGAGACCCAGTACTTC
CSPRVAGGETQYF
>NA|NA|TRBJ1-1|TRBV10-3
TGTGCCACAATAGAGGGCACTGAAGCTTTCTTT
CATIEGTEAFF
>few|TRBD2|TRBJ2-1|TRBV6-1
TGTGCCAGCTTAAAGGTGGGGACTAGTCTGGATGAGCAGTTCTTC
CASLKVGTSLDEQFF
>few|NA|TRBJ2-3|TRBV15
TGTGCCACCAGCAGGGCATGGGAGGTGATGAATACGCAGTATTTT
CATSRAWEVMNTQYF
>many|NA|TRBJ2-4|TRBV19
TGTGCCAGTAGTATAGCGGGAGAAGGTTCACGAGCCAAAAACATTCAGTACTTC
CASSIAGEGSRAKNIQYF
>few|TRBD1|TRBJ1-6|TRBV20-1
TGCAGTGCAGCCCGACAGGGAGGCAATTCACCCCTCCACTTT
CSAARQGGNSPLHF
>few|NA|TRBJ2-3|TRBV5-1
TGCGCCAGCAGCCTACCGACAGAAACAGATACGCAGTATTTT
CASSLPTETDTQYF
>many|TRBD1|TRBJ2-1|TRBV11-3
TGTGCCAGCAGCCCCGCGGGACAGGGGGGATACAATGAGCAGTTCTTC
CASSPAGQGGYNEQFF
>few|NA|TRBJ2-5|TRBV3-1
TGTGCCAGCAGCCTAGGAATGGGTTTCGGGGAGACCCAGTACTTC
CASSLGMGFGETQYF
>NA|NA|TRBJ2-5|TRBV6-4
TGTGCCAGCAGTGATTTGGCCCGTAGGGACACTTCTTGGGAGACCCAGTACTTC
CASSDLARRDTSWETQYF
>NA|NA|TRBJ1-2|TRBV7-2
TGTGCCAGCAGCTTAGCCGCCAACTATGGCTACACCTTC
CASSLAANYGYTF
>few|NA|TRBJ2-1|TRBV2
TGTGCCAGCAGTGGGGAACCGGGACGGCAGTTCTTC
CASSGEPGRQFF
>few|NA|TRBJ1-6|TRBV2
TGTGCCAGCAGTGGAGGGGGTTTCGGGTCACCCCTCCACTTT
CASSGGGFGSPLHF
>few|TRBD1|TRBJ2-2|TRBV20-1
TGCAGTGCTAGAGATCTTGGGACAGTAAACACCGGGGAGCTGTTTTTT
CSARDLGTVNTGELFF
>few|TRBD2|TRBJ2-1|TRBV20-1
TGCAGTGCCCGTCGGTGGGAGGGCCTTTTGGATGAGCAGTTCTTC
CSARRWEGLLDEQFF
>NA|NA|TRBJ1-1|TRBV15
TGTGCCACCAGCAGAGAGATATCGGGAGGCACTGAAGCTTTCTTT
CATSREISGGTEAFF
>NA|TRBD2|TRBJ2-1|TRBV2
TGTGCCAGCAGTGAACGGGGTAGCGGGAGGGCCTTTCTGTTCTTC
CASSERGSGRAFLFF
>NA|TRBD1|TRBJ2-2|TRBV5-1
TGCGCCAGCCGGACAGGCGAAACCGGGGAGCTGTTTTTT
CASRTGETGELFF
>many|NA|TRBJ1-2|TRBV10-3
TGTGCCATCAGTGAGGAGGGGGTCTATGGCTACACCTTC
CAISEEGVYGYTF